Each of the 30 T cell receptor beta chains below was sequenced from the same sample in a study of control samples from healthy donors and cancer patients. The repertoire was sequenced with immunoSEQ multiplex PCR; TCRdb's copy has only in-frame clones and lacks some. Of roughly 92,000 clones in the sample, roughly 86% were seen once. The sequenced material came from blood. These receptors were taken from a woman in her forties or fifties in good health.

This chain uses TRBV6-1 with TRBJ1-3, with D unclear. The V gene's germline CDR1 is MNHNS and CDR2 SASEGT. The germline V and J ends were trimmed by 1 base and 8 bases, with 15 bases remaining between them. The CDR3 loop spans 15 amino acids. CDR3 nucleotide sequence: TGTGCCAGCAGTGAAGGGTTCAGCCCGGAACACACCATATATTTT. Its translation is CASSEGFSPEHTIYF.

This chain joins TRBV5-6 and TRBJ2-3, with D perhaps TRBD1 (6 bases). CDR1 is SGHDT, CDR2 YYEEEE, per germline. This CDR3 is 14 amino acids long. With 3 bases removed from V and 3 bases from J, the gap between germline ends came to 11 bases. As DNA, the CDR3 is TGTGCCAGCAGCTACCTGACAGGAACAGATACGCAGTATTTT. Its protein is CASSYLTGTDTQYF.

In its sample, this clone was seen a few times. The chain has TRBV5-1 and TRBJ2-3, with 8 bases matching TRBD2. Germline-derived CDR1 and CDR2 are SGHRS and YFSETQ. The CDR3 runs to 16 residues. V shed 2 bases, J shed 0 bases, and the junction held 5 bases outside the gene matches. The CDR3 is CASSLGLAASTDTQYF. DNA of the CDR3: TGCGCCAGCAGCTTAGGACTAGCCGCTAGCACAGATACGCAGTATTTT. The full variable domain, completed using reference TRBV5-1 and TRBJ2-3, is KAGVTQTPRYLIKTRGQQVTLSCSPISGHRSVSWYQQTPGQGLQFLFEYFSETQRNKGNFPGRFSGRQFSNSRSEMNVSTLELGDSALYLCASSLGLAASTDTQYFGPGTRLTVL.

For the CDR3, the DNA is TGTGCCAGCAGCTGGGAACACCTTATCTATGGCTACACCTTC. As protein: CASSWEHLIYGYTF. The chain carries TRBV5-6 and TRBJ1-2; the D is unclear. The V and J ends lost 3 bases and 4 bases respectively, with 13 bases between them. In germline, CDR1 is SGHDT, CDR2 YYEEEE. The CDR3 is 14 amino acids. The full variable domain, completed using reference TRBV5-6 and TRBJ1-2, is DAGVTQSPTHLIKTRGQQVTLRCSPKSGHDTVSWYQQALGQGPQFIFQYYEEEERQRGNFPDRFSGHQFPNYSSELNVNALLLGDSALYLCASSWEHLIYGYTFGSGTRLTVV.

The V gene is TRBV7-8, the J gene TRBJ2-3, with 13 positions matching TRBD2. CDR1 SGHVS and CDR2 FQNEAQ come from the germline V gene. CDR3 length: 17 amino acids. After removal of 1 base from V and 6 bases from J, the junction contained 7 bases not matched to a gene. CDR3 DNA sequence: TGTGCCAGCAGCTTAGAACTAGCGGGAGGGGCCAGGGATACGCAGTATTTT. Translation: CASSLELAGGARDTQYF.

The genes are TRBV27 and TRBJ1-1; D gene unclear. V lost 9 bases and J lost 0, with 8 bases in between. Germline V gives CDR1 MNHEY, CDR2 SMNVEV (reference sequence). The CDR3 is 12 residues long. CDR3 DNA: TGTGCCAGTGGAAAATTGAACACTGAAGCTTTCTTT. Amino acids: CASGKLNTEAFF.

CDR3 bases: TGTGCCACCGCCGACAGTCTTAACTATGGCTACACCTTC. Translated: CATADSLNYGYTF. This chain joins TRBV19 and TRBJ1-2, with a tentative D call TRBD1 (5 bases). V shed 10 bases and J shed 1 base, with 13 bases lying between them. Per germline, CDR1 LNHDA and CDR2 SQIVND (reference sequence). The CDR3 sequence is 13 residues long.

The chain uses TRBV28 and TRBJ2-1, with TRBD2 matching 8 bases. The CDR3 has 15 amino acids. The J segment lost 5 bases and the V segment lost 4 bases, leaving 7 bases of the junction unmatched. Per germline, CDR1 MDHEN and CDR2 SYDVKM. The CDR3 spells CASSSAGTRNNEQFF. The CDR3, as DNA: TGTGCCAGCAGTTCCGCCGGGACTAGAAACAATGAGCAGTTCTTC.

The chain couples TRBV19 to TRBJ2-2; 11 nucleotides line up with TRBD2. The CDR3 totals 16 residues. Germline V gene lookup returns CDR1 LNHDA and CDR2 SQIVND (reference sequence). Germline trimming cut 6 bases from V and 0 bases from J; bases unmatched to any gene: 3. The CDR3 is CASSRLAGSNTGELFF. In DNA form, the CDR3 reads TGTGCCAGTAGCAGACTAGCGGGGTCGAACACCGGGGAGCTGTTTTTT.

V gene TRBV6-5 combines with J gene TRBJ1-1, with D hard to call. With 1 base removed from V and 7 bases from J, the gap between germline ends came to 7 bases. The germline V gene has CDR1 MNHEY and CDR2 SVGAGI. CDR3 length: 12 residues. CDR3 amino acids: CASSYLYGEAFF. CDR3 DNA sequence: TGTGCCAGCAGTTACTTGTATGGTGAAGCTTTCTTT.

The J gene is TRBJ2-5, the V gene TRBV6-5; D is ambiguous. Germline CDR1 MNHEY, CDR2 SVGAGI. The V end was cut by 0 bases, the J end by 3 bases, with 8 bases between. CDR3 length: 14 amino acids. CDR3 sequence (DNA): TGTGCCAGCAGTTACTCACGGAGAAAAGAGACCCAGTACTTC. Protein product: CASSYSRRKETQYF.

The rearrangement links TRBV6-1 to TRBJ2-7, with TRBD2 matching over 8 bases. The CDR3 runs to 18 residues. The ends lost 4 bases at V and 2 bases at J; junction bases unmatched: 16. CDR1 MNHNS and CDR2 SASEGT come from the germline V gene. The CDR3 sequence is CASSATGSGIRETYEQYF. CDR3 DNA sequence: TGTGCCAGCAGTGCGACGGGTAGCGGGATTCGGGAGACCTACGAGCAGTACTTC.

The chain has TRBV19 and TRBJ1-6; D may be TRBD1 (6 bases). The CDR3 is made up of 14 amino acids. Trimming pared 8 bases from V and 7 bases from J, leaving 15 bases between. Germline V gene sequence: CDR1 LNHDA, CDR2 SQIVND (reference sequence). CDR3 sequence (DNA): TGTGCCAGTGGGTTTCGGGGGGCCAATTCACCCCTCCACTTT. Translated, it gives CASGFRGANSPLHF.

V usage is TRBV27 and J usage is TRBJ2-2, with D possibly TRBD2 on 6 matching bases. This CDR3 is 15 amino acids long. The germline V and J ends were trimmed by 0 bases and 7 bases, with 12 bases remaining between them. From germline, CDR1 is MNHEY and CDR2 SMNVEV (reference sequence). This CDR3 reads CASSLSSSASGELFF. DNA for the CDR3: TGTGCCAGCAGTTTATCTTCTAGCGCAAGCGGGGAGCTGTTTTTT.

The chain is built from TRBV6-6 and TRBJ2-1, with 10 bases aligning to TRBD2. The CDR3 runs to 15 residues. Trimming cost V 2 bases and J 5 bases; bases outside gene matches: 3. Germline values: CDR1 MNHNY, CDR2 SVGAGI (reference sequence). In DNA, the CDR3 is TGTGCCAGCAGTTACCCTAGCGGGAGTAACAATGAGCAGTTCTTC. Protein product: CASSYPSGSNNEQFF.

V and J are TRBV3-1 (or the pseudogene TRBV3-2) and TRBJ2-7, with D perhaps TRBD2 (6 bases). The CDR3 is 12 amino acids. Germline V CDR1 and CDR2: LGHDT, YNNKEL (reference sequence). The V end was cut by 5 bases, the J end by 7 bases, with 12 bases between. The CDR3 sequence is CASSSIAGEQYF. The CDR3 DNA reads TGTGCCAGCAGCTCTATCGCGGGGGAGCAGTACTTC.

V gene TRBV5-6 combines with J gene TRBJ2-5; TRBD1 might be the D (5 bases). The CDR3 spans 14 residues. Trimming stripped 1 base from V and 5 bases from J, with 12 bases between. The germline V gene encodes CDR1 SGHDT and CDR2 YYEEEE. The CDR3 sequence: CASSLRQGPETQYF. CDR3 in DNA: TGTGCCAGCAGCTTGAGGCAGGGTCCCGAGACCCAGTACTTC.

V and J are TRBV27 and TRBJ1-3, with a weak D call TRBD1 (5 bases). CDR1 is MNHEY, CDR2 SMNVEV, per germline (reference sequence). CDR3 length equals 13 residues. Trimming took off 8 bases at V and 3 bases at J, with 11 bases between the two ends. As DNA, the CDR3 is TGTGCCAGCCAGGGTAGGGGTGGAAACACCATATATTTT. Amino acids: CASQGRGGNTIYF.

The CDR3 loop is CATSTRRGTGETQYF. CDR3 sequence (DNA): TGTGCCACCAGCACCCGGAGGGGAACTGGGGAGACCCAGTACTTC. V is TRBV15 and J is TRBJ2-5; TRBD2 is a possible D gene (6 bases). V was trimmed by 4 bases and J by 5 bases, leaving 17 bases between them. The CDR3 length is 15 residues. Germline V gives CDR1 LNHNV, CDR2 YYDKDF (reference sequence).

This sequence joins TRBV6-5 and TRBJ1-1; D perhaps matches TRBD1 (6 bases). Trimming left V 8 bases short and J 1 base short, with 11 bases between. This CDR3 is built from 13 residues. CDR1 MNHEY and CDR2 SVGAGI come from the germline V gene. CDR3 DNA: TGTGCCAGCTCGGCAGGGGAGAACACTGAAGCTTTCTTT. Amino acid sequence: CASSAGENTEAFF.

The table lists this clone with a few counts. Other DNA sequences within the sample encode an identical CDR3. The rearrangement links TRBV7-6 to TRBJ2-7, with D possibly being TRBD2 (6 bases). The germline V and J ends were trimmed by 2 bases and 2 bases, with 10 bases remaining between them. CDR3 length: 14 amino acids. Looked up from germline, CDR1 is SGHVS and CDR2 is FNYEAQ. CDR3 amino acids: CASSLRREAYEQYF. CDR3 coding DNA: TGTGCCAGCAGCTTACGCAGGGAGGCCTACGAGCAGTACTTC.

This chain connects TRBV7-3 to TRBJ2-2, with D possibly being TRBD2 (5 bases). The CDR3 extends over 16 amino acids. CDR1 is SGHTA, CDR2 FQGTGA, per germline. Trimming left V 5 bases short and J 7 bases short, with 20 bases between. CDR3 amino acids: CASSPRIASPGGELFF. CDR3 nucleotide sequence: TGTGCCAGCAGCCCCCGCATAGCTAGCCCGGGCGGGGAGCTGTTTTTT.

This chain joins TRBV27 and TRBJ1-2, with 9 positions matching TRBD1. Germline V gene sequence: CDR1 MNHEY, CDR2 SMNVEV (reference sequence). The V gene end was trimmed by 4 bases and the J gene end by 7 bases; junction bases not matched to a gene: 4. This CDR3 is built from 13 residues. The DNA of the CDR3 is TGTGCCAGCAGTTGGAAACAGGGGGCTGGCTACACCTTC. As protein: CASSWKQGAGYTF.

The chain has TRBV12-3 or TRBV12-4 and TRBJ1-5; D not certain. V lost 8 bases and J lost 4, with 9 bases in between. This CDR3 spans 12 amino acids. The CDR3 loop reads CASGETNQPQHF. Here the CDR3 DNA reads TGTGCCAGCGGGGAAACAAATCAGCCCCAGCATTTT.

The chain couples TRBV4-3 to TRBJ2-6; D gene ambiguous. This CDR3 has 16 residues. CDR1 and CDR2 from the germline V gene are LGHNA and YSLEER. V lost 2 bases to trimming and J lost 1 base, with 9 bases between them. The CDR3 nucleotides are TGCGCCAGCAGCCAAAGTAGGACGTCTGGGGCCAACGTCCTGACTTTC. Translated: CASSQSRTSGANVLTF.

The rearrangement uses TRBV5-1 and TRBJ2-5; 9 bases are a match to TRBD1. Germline V CDR1 and CDR2: SGHRS, YFSETQ. This CDR3 comprises 15 residues. V lost 4 bases to trimming and J lost 5 bases; unmatched junction nucleotides: 9. The CDR3 spells CASSTRQGGHETQYF. CDR3 DNA: TGCGCCAGCAGCACCCGACAGGGGGGGCATGAGACCCAGTACTTC.

The chain uses TRBV5-1 and TRBJ2-1; TRBD2 might be the D (7 bases). CDR3 length equals 14 residues. V lost 4 bases and J lost 8, with 16 bases in between. In germline, CDR1 is SGHRS, CDR2 YFSETQ. DNA of the CDR3: TGCGCCAGCAGCGCTAGGGGGGGGGTCGATGAGCAGTTCTTC. As protein: CASSARGGVDEQFF.

The chain joins TRBV18 to TRBJ2-5, with D perhaps TRBD1 (6 bases). Germline values: CDR1 KGHSH, CDR2 LQKENI. V was trimmed by 3 bases and J by 3 bases, leaving 11 bases between them. This CDR3 comprises 14 residues. CDR3 bases: TGTGCCAGCTCACCTCAAGGACAGAAAGAGACCCAGTACTTC. Protein sequence: CASSPQGQKETQYF.

The CDR3 spells CASSQQTGPATNEKLFF. The CDR3 region has the DNA TGTGCCAGCAGCCAACAGACAGGGCCCGCAACTAATGAAAAACTGTTTTTT. The chain links TRBV4-2 to TRBJ1-4, with TRBD1 matching 7 bases. The CDR3 loop spans 17 amino acids. V lost 2 bases, J lost 0 bases, and 6 bases stayed unmatched. The germline gives CDR1 LGHNA, CDR2 YNFKEQ.

The CDR3 sequence: CASSPPTGGLAEAFF. The CDR3 nucleotides are TGTGCCAGCAGCCCCCCGACAGGGGGTCTCGCTGAAGCTTTCTTT. The rearrangement uses TRBV3-1 (or the pseudogene TRBV3-2) and TRBJ1-1, with 9 bases fitting TRBD1. The CDR3 extends over 15 amino acids. V trimming: 4 bases; J trimming: 6 bases; junction bases outside the gene matches: 9. CDR1 and CDR2 from the germline V gene are LGHDT and YNNKEL (reference sequence).